These 5 T cell receptor beta chains were sequenced from one sample in a study of T-cell memory formation after mild COVID-19. TCRdb called the 5' RACE reads again in MiXCR, with one record for every CDR3 protein. The profile covers 350,000 to 400,000 distinct CDR3 sequences, with under 25% appearing a single time and approximately 13% taken by the ten largest. Input material: PBMCs or a T cell subset sorted from them (not recorded which). The receptor set was obtained from an adult woman who had mild COVID-19 (a few samples of this study predate the infection). Cell type and time point are not known.

This chain links TRBV18 with TRBJ2-7, with unresolved D. V was cut by 3 bases and J by 5 bases, with 11 bases left in between. Per germline, CDR1 KGHSH and CDR2 LQKENI. CDR3 length equals 13 residues. Here the CDR3 reads CASSPSGVNEQYF. CDR3 nucleotides: TGTGCCAGCTCACCGTCAGGAGTGAACGAGCAGTACTTC.

This clonotype was seen a few times. This rearrangement joins TRBV6-2 or TRBV6-3 to TRBJ2-3, with 12 bases matching TRBD2. The CDR3 runs 15 residues. V lost 4 bases, J lost 5 bases, and 4 bases stayed unmatched. Germline V CDR1 and CDR2: MNHEY, SVGEGT. The CDR3 coding sequence is TGTGCCAGCAGTTTCCTGGGACTAGCGGGAGATACGCAGTATTTT. Its translation is CASSFLGLAGDTQYF.

The chain combines TRBV29-1 with TRBJ2-6; D is unresolved. There are 13 residues in the CDR3. The V gene lost 4 bases and the J gene lost 1 base, with 5 bases spanning the gap. Germline assignment: CDR1 SQVTM and CDR2 ANQGSEA. The CDR3 nucleotides read TGCAGCGTTGGAGTATCTGGGGCCAACGTCCTGACTTTC. It is translated as CSVGVSGANVLTF.

The rearrangement links TRBV20-1 to TRBJ2-7, with TRBD2 identical over 8 bases. Per the germline V gene, CDR1 is DFQATT and CDR2 is SNEGSKA (reference sequence). V gave up 3 bases and J gave up 2 bases; unmatched junction bases: 9. This CDR3 spans 15 amino acids. In DNA form, the CDR3 reads TGCAGTGCTAGGTCCCGGACGGGAGGGCCCTACGAGCAGTACTTC. Amino acid sequence: CSARSRTGGPYEQYF.

The chain links TRBV6-5 to TRBJ2-7; D gene uncertain. The V gene lost 0 bases and the J gene lost 3 bases, with 9 bases spanning the gap. The CDR3 runs to 14 residues. Germline values: CDR1 MNHEY, CDR2 SVGAGI. The CDR3 here is CASSYSKGSYEQYF. CDR3 bases: TGTGCCAGCAGTTACTCAAAAGGTAGCTACGAGCAGTACTTC.